Following are 22 T cell receptor beta chains from one sample sequenced in a study of T-cell reconstitution after alpha-beta-depleted transplantation in children (dated by TCRdb to 2016 to 2017). The treatment or condition label, read with the paper, signifies: allogeneic hematopoietic cell transplantation with graft depleted of TCRalphabeta T cells and CD19 B cells. The protocol used for the library was PCR. Instrument on record: Illumina HiSeq 2500. TCR libraries were prepared with molecular barcoding, using unique molecular identifiers to normalize TCRbeta repertoire quantification. In TCRdb, the public reads were trimmed at Q25 with fastp and aligned with MiXCR, with productive beta chains retained. Rows are combined by CDR3 protein, so each entry shows the most common genes and DNA. The sample table lists about 580,000 distinct CDR3 sequences, approximately 22% of them with a count of one. The ten top clones hold 13% to 15% of the sample.

The sample here was PBMCs, mostly from graft donor cells, taken 360 days after TCRalphabeta/CD19-depleted stem cell transplant. Receptors were obtained from a boy in the first two years of life who had a stem cell transplant for acute myeloid leukemia, so the T cells may come from the graft donor.

This clonotype appeared many times. The rearrangement joins TRBV3-1 to TRBJ1-1, with TRBD1 matching over 7 bases. The CDR3 runs 14 residues. Trimming cost V 2 bases and J 2 bases; bases outside gene matches: 2. The V gene's germline CDR1 is LGHDT and CDR2 YNNKEL (reference sequence). CDR3 bases: TGTGCCAGCAGCCAATCAGGGGGAAACACTGAAGCTTTCTTT. This codes for CASSQSGGNTEAFF.

This clonotype has more than one count but fewer than ten. V and J are TRBV24-1 and TRBJ1-2; no clear D gene. The length of the CDR3 is 13 residues. The germline V gene has CDR1 KGHDR and CDR2 SFDVKD. Trimming stripped 6 bases from V and 5 bases from J, with 12 bases between. Written as DNA, the CDR3 is TGTGCCACCAGTAAAGGATCGGCTTATGGCTACACCTTC. It specifies CATSKGSAYGYTF.

The chain carries TRBV11-2 and TRBJ2-6; the D call may be TRBD1 or TRBD2 (5 bases each). V was shortened by 6 bases and J by 7 bases, with 13 bases between the two germline ends. Germline assignment: CDR1 SGHAT and CDR2 FQNNGV. The CDR3 consists of 14 residues. This CDR3 is CASRGRDRANVLTF. CDR3 nucleotide sequence: TGTGCCAGCAGGGGCCGGGACCGAGCCAACGTCCTGACTTTC.

The chain has TRBV20-1 and TRBJ1-2; D is unclear. Trimming removed 0 bases at V and 2 bases at J, with 13 bases between. Germline CDR1 and CDR2: DFQATT and SNEGSKA (reference sequence). The CDR3 has 15 amino acids. CDR3 nucleotide sequence: TGCAGTGCTAGAGATCCCCTCCTGGGGAACTATGGCTACACCTTC. It encodes CSARDPLLGNYGYTF.

A few counts support this clonotype. The chain is built from TRBV12-3 or TRBV12-4 and TRBJ2-7, with 8 positions matching TRBD2. Trimming at V came to 7 bases and at J to 7 bases, leaving 15 bases not matched to a gene. The CDR3 is 15 amino acids. CDR3 coding DNA: TGTGCCAGCACTCCCGCGTCGGGGGGGGCCAATGAGCAGTACTTC. It codes for CASTPASGGANEQYF.

This rearrangement joins TRBV6-5 to TRBJ2-4, with TRBD1 matching 9 bases. Per the germline V gene, CDR1 is MNHEY and CDR2 is SVGAGI. V trimming: 6 bases; J trimming: 7 bases; junction bases outside the gene matches: 1. The CDR3 runs to 12 residues. CDR3 region: CASSGTGNIQYF. For the CDR3, the DNA is TGTGCCAGCAGCGGGACAGGGAACATTCAGTACTTC.

This clonotype was counted ten times or more. The rearrangement joins TRBV3-1 to TRBJ2-3; maybe TRBD2 (6 bases). Germline CDR1 reads LGHDT; CDR2 reads YNNKEL (reference sequence). Trimming left V 3 bases short and J 0 bases short, with 22 bases between. This CDR3 is 19 amino acids long. The CDR3 coding sequence is TGTGCCAGCAGCCATGGAGGGGCGGGGCAACCACTGAGCACAGATACGCAGTATTTT. Translated: CASSHGGAGQPLSTDTQYF.

The chain couples TRBV28 to TRBJ2-1; perhaps TRBD1 as D (6 bases). CDR1 MDHEN and CDR2 SYDVKM come from the germline V gene. Between the trimmed V and J ends, which lost 5 bases and 2 bases, there was a span of 16 bases. This CDR3 is built from 16 residues. The CDR3 DNA follows: TGTGCCAGCAGTACTGTTCCCGGGACACCCTACAATGAGCAGTTCTTC. This encodes CASSTVPGTPYNEQFF.

The sample holds a few counts of this clonotype. The V call is TRBV18, the J call TRBJ2-5; D may be TRBD1 or TRBD2 (5 bases each). The CDR3 sequence is 14 residues long. V lost 4 bases, J lost 1 base, and 10 bases lay in between. Germline assignment: CDR1 KGHSH and CDR2 LQKENI. This chain's CDR3 is CASSHGTAQETQYF. The CDR3 DNA is TGTGCCAGCTCACACGGGACGGCCCAAGAGACCCAGTACTTC.

This chain uses TRBV29-1 with TRBJ2-7; the D gene is possibly TRBD2 (6 bases). The germline V gene has CDR1 SQVTM and CDR2 ANQGSEA. The CDR3 contains 14 residues. Trimming took off 4 bases at V and 5 bases at J, with 18 bases between the two ends. CDR3 bases: TGCAGCGTTGTTCGGGGAGGAGAAGGAAACGAGCAGTACTTC. Its protein product is CSVVRGGEGNEQYF.

This clonotype was found many times. The rearrangement links TRBV28 to TRBJ2-7; TRBD1 matches 7 bases. Trimming removed 4 bases from V and 1 base from J; junction bases left unmatched: 7. The CDR3 sequence is 15 residues long. Germline V gene data show CDR1 as MDHEN and CDR2 as SYDVKM. CDR3 sequence reads: CASSWAGTDSYEQYV. As DNA, the CDR3 is TGTGCCAGCAGTTGGGCCGGGACAGATTCCTACGAGCAGTACGTC.

The count of this clonotype is one. It may be a read error: a sequence one base away is much more abundant. The gene calls are TRBV6-1 and TRBJ2-7; 7 nucleotides align to TRBD1. This CDR3 comprises 13 residues. In germline, CDR1 is MNHNS, CDR2 SASEGT. The CDR3 sequence: CVSRTGNGYEQYF. DNA for the CDR3: TGTGTCAGCCGGACAGGAAATGGCTACGAGCAGTACTTC.

In this sample, this clonotype turned up once. The chain combines TRBV25-1 with TRBJ1-3; D is possibly TRBD1 (5 bases). In germline, CDR1 is MGHDK, CDR2 SYGVNS. V shed 3 bases and J shed 2 bases, with 11 bases lying between them. The CDR3 loop spans 15 amino acids. As DNA, the CDR3 is TGTGCCAGCAGTGATCAAGGGGTAACTGGAAACACCATATATTTT. It codes for CASSDQGVTGNTIYF.

This clonotype was observed a few times. The rearrangement links TRBV28 to TRBJ2-1; D is unclear. V lost 5 bases and J lost 6, with 17 bases in between. This CDR3 region has 15 residues. Germline CDR1 MDHEN, CDR2 SYDVKM. CDR3 sequence: CASSPRTDSTNEQFF. CDR3 DNA: TGTGCCAGCAGTCCAAGGACCGATTCTACCAATGAGCAGTTCTTC.

This clonotype has at least ten counts. The gene calls are TRBV20-1 and TRBJ1-5, with D maybe TRBD1 (6 bases). With 0 bases removed from V and 6 bases from J, the gap between germline ends came to 15 bases. The CDR3 sequence is 15 residues long. Germline V gives CDR1 DFQATT, CDR2 SNEGSKA (reference sequence). CDR3 nucleotide sequence: TGCAGTGCTAGAGATCCTCGGCAGGGGAGTCAGCCCCAGCATTTT. Amino acid sequence: CSARDPRQGSQPQHF.

J is TRBJ2-4 and V is TRBV5-6; D is unclear. V dropped 4 bases and J dropped 9 bases, with 11 bases sitting between them. In germline, CDR1 is SGHDT, CDR2 YYEEEE. CDR3 length equals 12 residues. The CDR3 here is CASSPFRSIQYF. The CDR3 coding sequence is TGTGCCAGCAGCCCGTTTCGGAGCATTCAGTACTTC.

The chain carries TRBV7-9 and TRBJ1-1, with D hard to call. CDR3 size: 13 residues. Germline V lookup: CDR1 SEHNR, CDR2 FQNEAQ (reference sequence). V was cut by 1 base and J by 7 bases, with 10 bases left in between. The CDR3 DNA reads TGTGCCAGCAGCTTAGATTGGGCAGATGAAGCTTTCTTT. It yields the protein CASSLDWADEAFF.

This sequence joins TRBV7-2 and TRBJ2-2; D is unclear. V dropped 4 bases and J dropped 6 bases, with 12 bases sitting between them. Germline V gene data show CDR1 as SGHTA and CDR2 as FQGNSA. The CDR3 runs to 14 residues. Here the CDR3 reads CASSSFRRSGELFF. CDR3 bases: TGTGCCAGCAGCTCCTTTCGACGTTCCGGGGAGCTGTTTTTT.

This clonotype was counted many times. The rearrangement joins TRBV6-2 or TRBV6-3 to TRBJ2-4; D may be TRBD1 or TRBD2 (6 bases each). This CDR3 is built from 18 residues. Germline V gene data show CDR1 as MNHEY and CDR2 as SVGEGT. Deletions cut 0 bases from V and 2 bases from J, with 17 bases between. Written as DNA, the CDR3 is TGTGCCAGCAGTTACTCGAGGGGGGCAGGGGATACCAAAAACATTCAGTACTTC. The encoded protein is CASSYSRGAGDTKNIQYF.

As concerns this clonotype: Because the CDR3 is missing its conserved closing phenylalanine or tryptophan, this is likely a read error. V gene TRBV28 combines with J gene TRBJ1-2; D ambiguous. The V end was cut by 7 bases, the J end by 0 bases, with 12 bases between. The CDR3 is 14 amino acids. The V gene's germline CDR1 is MDHEN and CDR2 SYDVKM. CDR3 DNA: TGTGCCAGCACCTGGAGGGCAGCTAACTATGGCTACACCTAC. It encodes CASTWRAANYGYTY.

This chain connects TRBV5-1 to TRBJ2-1, with 8 positions matching TRBD2. Germline V gives CDR1 SGHRS, CDR2 YFSETQ. The CDR3 has 17 residues. V was clipped by 1 base and J by 0 bases; unmatched bases: 6. CDR3 coding DNA: TGCGCCAGCAGCTTGCACGGGGGGGGGAGCTCCTACAATGAGCAGTTCTTC. Encoded protein: CASSLHGGGSSYNEQFF.

This clonotype showed up many times. The rearrangement uses TRBV5-1 and TRBJ2-7; 9 bases are a match to TRBD1. The CDR3 runs 18 residues. V gave up 5 bases and J gave up 5 bases; unmatched junction bases: 20. The germline V gene has CDR1 SGHRS and CDR2 YFSETQ. CDR3 nucleotide sequence: TGCGCCAGCAGGCAGACAGGGGGAATCGGGACTCGCCTAGACGAGCAGTACTTC. Translation: CASRQTGGIGTRLDEQYF.